These T cell receptor beta chains were read from a single sample in a study of blood T cells in healthy people across ages. TCRdb ran MiXCR on the 5' RACE reads and lists one entry per CDR3 protein. The top ten clones hold roughly a fifth of a sample with about 970,000 distinct CDR3 sequences, roughly 51% of them seen once. The sequencing sample was made of blood. The receptors stem from a woman aged 60-75 years in good health. Both conserved end residues are trimmed from each CDR3. Fields, in order: J gene, V gene, clone size, CDR3 protein. Size tells how often a clone was seen (once, few, many) or the class of an expanded clone, and some rows leave it out.

TRBJ2-5,TRBV7-2,.,ASSRALGDQETQY
TRBJ2-1,TRBV12-3/TRBV12-4,.,ASSPGLGDNEQF
.,TRBV2,.,ASETNSGTQY
TRBJ2-4,TRBV4-2,.,ASSQEWDRAIQY
.,TRBV6-6,.,ASSYETGNFYEQY
.,TRBV7-9,.,ASSPSRQDYEQY
TRBJ2-5,TRBV4-1,many,ASSWREREETQY
TRBJ2-6,TRBV29-1,few,SVGRSGANVPT
TRBJ2-5,TRBV12-3/TRBV12-4,.,ASSPNRGGLISYGQY
TRBJ2-3,TRBV10-3,.,AISEANTDTQY
TRBJ2-7,TRBV14,.,ASSHYRESAEQY
TRBJ1-4,TRBV27,.,VSPGGQGGEKLF
TRBJ1-1,TRBV12-3/TRBV12-4,.,ASSLTGGDSEAF
TRBJ2-7,TRBV11-2,.,ASSLAPGGNEQY
.,TRBV6-2/TRBV6-3,.,ASSHGTSGEQY
TRBJ2-2,TRBV6-1,few,ASRGRGQIGELF
TRBJ1-5,TRBV29-1,.,SVRVVSDQPQH
TRBJ1-1,TRBV5-6,.,ASSLVWKEEAF
TRBJ2-1,TRBV5-1,.,ASSLLPFIQAASSYNEQF
TRBJ2-5,TRBV4-1,few,ASSQVGATVLGTQY
TRBJ2-7,TRBV3-1,many,ASSQGGGRPPYEQY
TRBJ2-7,TRBV4-1,.,ASSPSGSGSYKQY
TRBJ2-3,TRBV28,once,ASSKDRAHSDTQY
TRBJ2-1,TRBV30,.,AGSVQNEQF
TRBJ2-7,TRBV28,.,ASSLPAAGGSYEQY
TRBJ2-7,TRBV5-1,.,ASRPTASDTYEQY
TRBJ1-5,TRBV20-1,.,SARRAGHNSNQPQH
TRBJ2-3,TRBV7-9,.,ASSNRGTGTDTQY
TRBJ2-3,TRBV29-1,many,SAGTGSRDTQY
TRBJ2-5,TRBV7-2,.,ASSLVGGGRETQY
TRBJ2-5,TRBV28,.,ASFAPATGVETQY
.,TRBV29-1,.,SCWGPGTGVSYEQY
TRBJ1-5,TRBV6-2/TRBV6-3,.,ASSYSGGIGNQPQH
.,TRBV20-1,.,SASEKGLVGKNIQY
TRBJ2-3,TRBV7-6,few,ASSRGGRETDTQY
TRBJ2-3,TRBV12-3/TRBV12-4,few,ASSFFGLASTDTQY
TRBJ1-4,TRBV6-1,.,ASSDYGDQTNEKLF
TRBJ2-7,TRBV27,.,ASSWGRGGDGEIQY
TRBJ1-5,TRBV5-6,.,ASSWGGAGQPQH
TRBJ2-7,TRBV28,.,ASSSPGLAGLFYEQY
.,TRBV6-6,.,ASNPSRGLQETQY
TRBJ2-1,TRBV24-1,few,ATSLPSSYNEQF
TRBJ1-5,TRBV10-3,.,AISESGQAVNQPQH
TRBJ2-6,TRBV4-3,.,ASSRGVGGANVLT
TRBJ2-1,TRBV12-3/TRBV12-4,.,ASRPAAGTGDHYNEQF
TRBJ2-2,TRBV4-1,.,ASSQISANTGELF
TRBJ2-2,TRBV4-3,.,ASSHRAYRGFGSGELF
.,TRBV20-1,.,SAADNTRSEQY
TRBJ2-3,TRBV12-3/TRBV12-4,.,ASVSGDYSTDTQY
TRBJ2-7,TRBV5-5,few,ASSLAQGPYYEQY
TRBJ1-4,TRBV12-3/TRBV12-4,.,ASSVGVGANEKLF
TRBJ2-3,TRBV28,.,ASSLGLLRALTDTQY
TRBJ2-3,TRBV6-4,.,ASSVSPGTGVSTDTQY
TRBJ2-5,TRBV7-2,few,ASSPHRGSETQY
TRBJ1-5,TRBV12-3/TRBV12-4,once,ASSFVEGTQPQH
TRBJ1-5,TRBV28,.,ASSRSVRGSNQPQH
TRBJ2-7,TRBV28,once,ASSVGGSNEQY
TRBJ2-4,TRBV2,few,ASSSGGDIQY
TRBJ1-5,TRBV18,.,ASSPENDRGGQPQH
TRBJ2-1,TRBV20-1,.,SASGGLAREQF